This T cell receptor (beta chain) derives from a study of blood T cell repertoires in COVID-19 (dated by TCRdb to 2018 to 2021). Regarding the research as a whole: Collaborator samples came from the United States, Italy and Spain and covered acute and convalescent phases of COVID-19. Where available, HLA class I and class II types were obtained from metadata supplied by the sample provider rather than from assay-based typing. Sample metadata almost always included a de-identified subject ID, COVID-19 status, age in years and sex. The dataset comprised deeply sampled blood TCRbeta repertoires from subjects exposed to, actively infected with, or recovered from COVID-19. The repertoires were released in a freely available public database meant as a resource for research on the immune response to SARS-CoV-2. The prospective study material was composed of cDNA or gDNA derived from T cells, B-cell-depleted T cells, or PBMCs. Samples were obtained from the ongoing ImmuneRACE study (first 160 participants) and from 1,000 to 1,500 subjects provided by 6 global collaborators.

The CDR3 contains 14 residues, cysteine and phenylalanine counted. The sequence is cut down to CDR3 DNA, 42 bases in frame from base 1. The V and J ends are trimmed by 3 bases and 7 bases, leaving 10 bases between them. The germline V gene (reference sequence) specifies LGHDT as CDR1 and YNNKEL as CDR2. Summary of the overall study and its limitations: How much clinical and demographic metadata was included differed by source and by participant, and the metadata was provided uncurated.

TCRbeta CDR3 regions were amplified from genomic DNA using the immunoSEQ Assay, a bias-controlled multiplex PCR. In the paper's pipeline: The number of nucleated cells in each sample was estimated by amplification of reference gene primers within the assay. Sequence reads were collapsed and filtered to measure the absolute abundance of every unique TCRbeta CDR3 rearrangement. For each sample, productive Simpson clonality was calculated as the square root of Simpson's diversity index over productive rearrangements. TCRdb obtained this table from immuneACCESS and retained in-frame rearrangements with V and J assigned. These tables miss some clones; where compared with another copy, unresolved V genes account for less than half of the shortfall, and the remainder is unexplained. D and trimming were read from the DNA, whereas the V and J calls and clone size are those reported in that table. In all, the sample holds 250,000 to 300,000 clones, and roughly 90% of those were seen once. 0.95% to 1.2% of the sample is taken by the ten largest.

Enrolling through a virtual design, the prospective study's participants ranged in age from roughly 18 to 95 years and lived across more than 20 United States geographic areas. In the prospective study, participants were assigned to cohorts based on the clinical history participants reported in a screening survey and a study questionnaire. For ImmuneRACE Cohort 3, a participant was defined as recovered based on two consecutive negative NP/OP PCR tests, clearance by a healthcare professional, or resolution of symptoms. Mobile phlebotomists in the prospective study collected whole blood, serum and a nasopharyngeal or oropharyngeal swab from every participant. Additional blood draws and questionnaires over an approximately two-month period could optionally be provided by prospective study participants. Blood samples from the prospective study were shipped frozen or at room temperature prior to DNA extraction.

As concerns this clone: Its binding antigen is unknown. It has no much larger one-base neighbor in the sample; base qualities were not kept.

The chain is encoded by TRBV3-1 (or the pseudogene TRBV3-2) joined to TRBJ1-6; the D gene cannot be named for sure. The sequenced sample consisted of PBMCs or T cells enriched from blood (not recorded which). The TCR comes from a woman under 40 who had recovered from COVID-19. Read as DNA, the sequence is TGTGCCAGCAGCCATGCCGGGTCGAATTCACCCCTCCACTTT. Its product reads: CASSHAGSNSPLHF.